This T cell receptor beta chain was sequenced for a study of OX40 agonist ivuxolimab in advanced cancers. This CDR3 is built from 16 residues. CDR1 MNHNS and CDR2 SASEGT come from the germline V gene. The V segment lost 4 bases and the J segment 1 base; nucleotides outside the gene matches: 1. Libraries were prepared by immunoSEQ multiplex PCR; TCRdb keeps only in-frame clonotypes and omits some of them. Of some 70,000 clones in the sample, around 80% were seen once. V gene TRBV6-1 combines with J gene TRBJ2-2; TRBD2 matches 12 bases. Sequences were derived from CD4+ or CD8+ T cells sorted from blood, sampled in a trial of the OX40 agonist ivuxolimab. The sequence was collected from an adult with an advanced solid tumor such as melanoma, head and neck, liver or kidney cancer. CDR3 sequence (DNA): TGTGCCAGCAGTGCGGGACTAGCGGGGAACACCGGGGAGCTGTTTTTT. It specifies CASSAGLAGNTGELFF.